These 27 T cell receptor beta chains were all obtained from the same sample, sequenced in a study of shared clonotypes between healthy human individuals. Using immunoSEQ multiplex PCR, the repertoire was profiled, and TCRdb retains in-frame clones only, with some absent. The sample includes about 2.4 million clones, 85% to 95% of them seen just once. Sequencing was performed on naive CD4+ T cells sorted from blood. This sample's subset: CD45RA+ positively selected. These TCRs come from a young man in good health.

The DNA for the CDR3 is TGTGCCAGCAGTGTGAGCGAAAACTCCTACAATGAGCAGTTCTTC. Translating gives CASSVSENSYNEQFF. This sequence joins TRBV6-1 and TRBJ2-1; D unresolved. Trimming removed 4 bases at V and 0 bases at J, with 10 bases between. Per the germline V gene, CDR1 is MNHNS and CDR2 is SASEGT. The CDR3 consists of 15 residues.

The gene calls are TRBV6-6 and TRBJ1-5; no definite D call. The CDR3 extends over 14 amino acids. The V gene lost 2 bases and the J gene lost 5 bases, with 10 bases spanning the gap. In germline, CDR1 is MNHNY, CDR2 SVGAGI (reference sequence). In DNA, the CDR3 is TGTGCCAGCAGTTACCCAGGAACCGATCAGCCCCAGCATTTT. This translates into CASSYPGTDQPQHF.

As to this clone: Other DNA sequences in this specimen translate into the identical CDR3. The chain employs TRBV11-3 and TRBJ2-3; no reliable D call. Germline CDR1 and CDR2: SGHNT and YENEEA. V lost 5 bases, J lost 6 bases, and 6 bases lay in between. The length of the CDR3 is 11 residues. The CDR3 here is CASSLGDTQYF. CDR3 sequence (DNA): TGTGCCAGCAGCCTTGGGGATACGCAGTATTTT.

The CDR3 nucleotides read TGTGCCAGCAGCTTCTTTCCCAATGGACAGCTAAAAAATCAGCCCCAGCATTTT. This gives the protein CASSFFPNGQLKNQPQHF. V gene TRBV7-8 combines with J gene TRBJ1-5; TRBD1 might be the D (6 bases). The CDR3 is 18 amino acids. Trimming pared 3 bases from V and 4 bases from J, leaving 22 bases between. Germline V gene lookup returns CDR1 SGHVS and CDR2 FQNEAQ.

The rearrangement joins TRBV5-8 to TRBJ1-1; 7 bases fit TRBD1. J lost 9 bases, V lost 3 bases, and 11 bases had no gene match. Germline CDR1 is SGHTS and CDR2 is YDEGEE. This CDR3 has 14 amino acids. CDR3 DNA: TGTGCCAGCAGCTCCTTCGACAGGGAAGAGAAAGCTTTCTTT. Translated: CASSSFDREEKAFF. Filled out from reference TRBV5-8 and TRBJ1-1, the complete variable domain reads EAGVTQSPTHLIKTRGQQATLRCSPISGHTSVYWYQQALGLGLQFLLWYDEGEERNRGNFPPRFSGRQFPNYSSELNVNALELEDSALYLCASSSFDREEKAFFGQGTRLTVV.

The chain uses TRBV15 and TRBJ1-3; maybe TRBD1 (5 bases). V was cut by 1 base and J by 0 bases, with 10 bases left in between. The CDR3 sequence is 16 residues long. The germline V gene has CDR1 LNHNV and CDR2 YYDKDF (reference sequence). In DNA form, the CDR3 reads TGTGCCACCAGCAGAGGGGACGGGGGCTCTGGAAACACCATATATTTT. This translates into CATSRGDGGSGNTIYF.

The rearrangement uses TRBV6-1 and TRBJ1-3; possibly TRBD1 for D (5 bases). Trimming removed 4 bases at V and 2 bases at J, with 12 bases between. Per the germline V gene, CDR1 is MNHNS and CDR2 is SASEGT. This CDR3 spans 15 amino acids. The CDR3 reads CASSAPGSPGNTIYF. CDR3 nucleotide sequence: TGTGCCAGCAGTGCACCAGGGAGCCCTGGAAACACCATATATTTT.

This chain uses TRBV6-5 with TRBJ2-7; 8 bases fit TRBD2. With V trimmed by 10 bases and J by 0 bases, 8 bases remained unmatched. Germline V CDR1 and CDR2: MNHEY, SVGAGI. The CDR3 consists of 14 residues. CDR3 sequence: CATGRAGDSYEQYF. The CDR3 region has the DNA TGTGCCACCGGGCGAGCGGGAGACTCCTACGAGCAGTACTTC.

This clone appeared once. The rearrangement joins TRBV6-5 to TRBJ2-3; D is possibly TRBD2 (5 bases). The CDR3 totals 16 residues. The V and J ends lost 0 bases and 4 bases respectively, with 14 bases between them. In germline, CDR1 is MNHEY, CDR2 SVGAGI. The CDR3 sequence: CASSYSRAEQSDTQYF. The CDR3 coding sequence is TGTGCCAGCAGTTACTCGAGGGCCGAACAATCAGATACGCAGTATTTT.

The chain uses TRBV23-1 and TRBJ2-4, with TRBD1 as a possible D gene (6 bases). TRBV23-1 is given ORF status, its function remaining uncertain. Trimming removed 2 bases from V and 0 bases from J, with 11 bases in between. The CDR3 sequence is 16 residues long. CDR3: CASSQPGQVAKNIQYF. The CDR3 DNA reads as TGCGCCAGCAGTCAACCGGGACAAGTAGCCAAAAACATTCAGTACTTC.

The rearrangement links TRBV19 to TRBJ2-5; D may be TRBD1 or TRBD2 (5 bases each). The CDR3 covers 13 residues. Germline V gene sequence: CDR1 LNHDA, CDR2 SQIVND (reference sequence). The germline V and J ends were trimmed by 6 bases and 4 bases, with 12 bases remaining between them. The CDR3 sequence: CASRWPGTETQYF. CDR3 in DNA: TGTGCCAGTAGATGGCCAGGGACAGAGACCCAGTACTTC.

About this clone: Other DNA sequences of this sample code for an identical CDR3. The chain employs TRBV29-1 and TRBJ2-7; no firm D call. The CDR3 has 11 amino acids. Trimming cost V 3 bases and J 0 bases, with 3 bases left between them. The germline V gene has CDR1 SQVTM and CDR2 ANQGSEA. CDR3 sequence: CSVENSYEQYF. The CDR3 coding sequence is TGCAGCGTTGAGAACTCCTACGAGCAGTACTTC.

V gene TRBV2 combines with J gene TRBJ1-5, with D unclear. Trimming cost V 6 bases and J 8 bases, with 8 bases left between them. The germline CDR1 and CDR2 sequences are SNHLY and FYNNEI. The CDR3 consists of 11 residues. CDR3 in DNA: TGTGCCAGCAGCGTGGGAGAGCCCCAGCATTTT. Its protein is CASSVGEPQHF.

As to this clone: This sample also contains other DNA sequences that code for the same CDR3. The chain is built from TRBV5-4 and TRBJ2-7, with 15 bases identical to TRBD2. The CDR3 runs 15 residues. Germline V gene data show CDR1 as SGHNT and CDR2 as YYREEE (reference sequence). Trimming took 4 bases from V and 6 from J; bases not matched to a gene: 5. The CDR3 DNA is TGTGCCAGCAGCCTGGGACTAGCGGGAGGAAGCGAGCAGTACTTC. Protein: CASSLGLAGGSEQYF.

The chain is built from TRBV7-9 and TRBJ1-5; 7 positions match TRBD1. The CDR3 runs to 18 residues. Germline trimming cut 4 bases from V and 3 bases from J; bases unmatched to any gene: 15. Germline loops: CDR1 SEHNR, CDR2 FQNEAQ (reference sequence). This CDR3 is CASSSPPTGRGFNQPQHF. CDR3 sequence (DNA): TGTGCCAGCAGCTCGCCCCCGACAGGGAGGGGGTTCAATCAGCCCCAGCATTTT.

This chain joins TRBV6-5 and TRBJ2-5; D gene unclear. The CDR3 length is 12 residues. Trimming cost V 8 bases and J 2 bases, with 9 bases left between them. Germline CDR1 is MNHEY and CDR2 is SVGAGI. The DNA for the CDR3 is TGTGCCAGCCGGACGAGGCAAGAGACCCAGTACTTC. This translates into CASRTRQETQYF.

A remark on this clone: Additional DNA sequences in this sample encode the identical CDR3. This chain uses TRBV7-2 with TRBJ1-1; D is possibly TRBD1 (5 bases). Per the germline V gene, CDR1 is SGHTA and CDR2 is FQGNSA. With 1 base removed from V and 1 base from J, the gap between germline ends came to 7 bases. This CDR3 region has 14 residues. The CDR3 nucleotides read TGTGCCAGCAGCTTAGGGGGGAGGAACACTGAAGCTTTCTTT. The encoded protein is CASSLGGRNTEAFF.

This clone has a handful of counts. CDR3 coding DNA: TGTGCCACAGCCTGGGGGCTCGCCTACGAGCAGTACTTC. This gives the protein CATAWGLAYEQYF. This chain connects TRBV15 to TRBJ2-7; a weak D match, TRBD1 (6 bases). Deletions cut 9 bases from V and 2 bases from J, with 14 bases between. This CDR3 comprises 13 residues. Germline assignment: CDR1 LNHNV and CDR2 YYDKDF (reference sequence).

The gene calls are TRBV5-1 and TRBJ1-1; no reliable D call. This CDR3 is built from 11 residues. Germline-derived CDR1 and CDR2 are SGHRS and YFSETQ. Between the trimmed V and J ends, which lost 5 bases and 8 bases, there was a span of 10 bases. The CDR3, as DNA: TGCGCCAGCAGTTCCGACATCGAAGCTTTCTTT. Protein product: CASSSDIEAFF.

The J gene is TRBJ2-4, the V gene TRBV13, with 7 positions matching TRBD1. Trimming took 2 bases from V and 0 from J; bases not matched to a gene: 7. The CDR3 covers 17 residues. The germline V gene has CDR1 PRHDT and CDR2 FYEKMQ (reference sequence). The CDR3 DNA sequence: TGTGCCAGCAGCTTATGGGCACGACAGGGAGCCAAAAACATTCAGTACTTC. This codes for CASSLWARQGAKNIQYF.

Note on this clone: Other DNA variants within this sample encode the same CDR3. This chain connects TRBV4-3 to TRBJ1-1; the D gene is possibly TRBD1 (5 bases). Germline CDR1 and CDR2: LGHNA and YSLEER. The CDR3 has 15 residues. Trimming left V 1 base short and J 0 bases short, with 9 bases between. CDR3 residues: CASSQGGTVNTEAFF. For the CDR3, the DNA is TGCGCCAGCAGCCAAGGTGGGACCGTGAACACTGAAGCTTTCTTT.

The sample holds a few counts of this clone. The sample contains more than one DNA sequence encoding this CDR3. This chain uses TRBV9 with TRBJ1-1; D is perhaps TRBD1 (5 bases). Germline V gene data show CDR1 as SGDLS and CDR2 as YYNGEE. The CDR3 is made up of 14 amino acids. Trimming removed 0 bases from V and 1 base from J, with 7 bases in between. CDR3 protein: CASSVAGKNTEAFF. The CDR3 DNA sequence: TGTGCCAGCAGCGTAGCAGGGAAGAACACTGAAGCTTTCTTT.

CDR3 amino acids: CASSLLGSDYEQYF. For the CDR3, the DNA is TGTGCCAGCAGTCTCTTAGGGTCGGACTACGAGCAGTACTTC. The genes are TRBV6-6 and TRBJ2-7; D not resolved. CDR3 length equals 14 residues. V lost 5 bases, J lost 3 bases, and 14 bases lay in between. Germline CDR1 is MNHNY and CDR2 is SVGAGI (reference sequence).

This clone was counted a few times. V and J are TRBV2 and TRBJ1-5; D is possibly TRBD1 (5 bases). V lost 3 bases and J lost 0, with 9 bases in between. The CDR3 length is 15 residues. Germline CDR1 is SNHLY and CDR2 is FYNNEI. CDR3 sequence: CASSEAGISNQPQHF. CDR3 DNA: TGTGCCAGCAGTGAGGCAGGGATTAGCAATCAGCCCCAGCATTTT.

The gene calls are TRBV30 and TRBJ2-1; D is unclear. The CDR3 covers 13 residues. V was shortened by 2 bases and J by 4 bases, with 9 bases between the two germline ends. Germline values: CDR1 GTSNPN, CDR2 SVGIG (reference sequence). CDR3 loop: CAWSKTIYNEQFF. CDR3 bases: TGTGCCTGGAGTAAAACTATTTACAATGAGCAGTTCTTC.

The rearrangement uses TRBV20-1 and TRBJ2-5, with D perhaps TRBD1 (6 bases). The germline V gene encodes CDR1 DFQATT and CDR2 SNEGSKA (reference sequence). The length of the CDR3 is 11 residues. V was trimmed by 7 bases and J by 7 bases, leaving 13 bases between them. The CDR3 region is CSVLGAGTQYF. CDR3 bases: TGCAGTGTTTTGGGGGCTGGGACCCAGTACTTC.

A single count supports this clone. Other DNA sequences within the sample encode an identical CDR3. The V and J genes are TRBV18 and TRBJ2-7; 13 bases are shared with TRBD2. The germline CDR1 and CDR2 sequences are KGHSH and LQKENI. J gave up 7 bases and V 2 bases, and 5 bases lay outside the gene matches. The length of the CDR3 is 15 residues. The CDR3 protein is CASSPGLAGVGEQYF. The CDR3 DNA is TGTGCCAGCTCACCAGGACTAGCGGGAGTGGGAGAGCAGTACTTC.